The rows below give T cell receptor beta chains drawn from one sample of a study of blood T cell repertoires in COVID-19. Only in-frame clones appear in the TCRdb table, and some are missing; sequencing was by immunoSEQ multiplex PCR. The sample carries approximately 150,000 clones, around four fifths recorded once. Sequencing used PBMCs or T cells enriched from blood (not recorded which). Source of these receptors: a woman aged 50 to 60 with acute COVID-19. Both conserved end residues are part of each CDR3. D genes are given only for firm matches. A row's size may be missing; if present it is once, few, many or a size class.

once,TRBD2,TRBJ2-3,TRBV5-1,CASTWEGDTQYF,TGCGCCAGCACGTGGGAGGGGGATACGCAGTATTTT
NA,NA,TRBJ2-3,TRBV5-4,CASSFFGPRAGTDTQYF,TGTGCCAGCAGCTTTTTTGGTCCCAGGGCTGGCACAGATACGCAGTATTTT
NA,NA,TRBJ2-1,TRBV7-2,CASSLEFTLLSMFF,TGTGCCAGCAGCTTAGAGTTCACGCTTCTGAGTATGTTCTTC
NA,TRBD1,TRBJ1-1,TRBV29-1,CSVTTGTGTEAFF,TGCAGCGTGACGACAGGGACGGGCACTGAAGCTTTCTTT
once,NA,TRBJ1-3,TRBV11-3,CASSQGQNGGNTIYF,TGTGCCAGCAGTCAAGGACAGAACGGAGGAAACACCATATATTTT
NA,NA,TRBJ2-7,TRBV5-4,CASTLGGTAYEQYF,TGTGCCAGCACCCTTGGAGGGACCGCCTACGAGCAGTACTTC
few,TRBD2,TRBJ2-1,TRBV2,CASSGSLAGANEQFF,TGTGCCAGCAGTGGGTCCCTAGCGGGAGCCAATGAGCAGTTCTTC
NA,TRBD1,TRBJ1-4,TRBV10-3,CAISEGQANEKLFF,TGTGCCATCAGTGAAGGACAGGCCAACGAAAAACTGTTTTTT
NA,TRBD1,TRBJ2-7,TRBV7-6,CASSLGTGGFYEQYF,TGTGCCAGCAGCTTGGGGACAGGGGGCTTCTACGAGCAGTACTTC
few,NA,TRBJ1-4,TRBV3-1/TRBV3-2,CASSQGQEKLFF,TGTGCCAGCAGCCAAGGGCAGGAAAAACTGTTTTTT
NA,TRBD2,TRBJ2-1,TRBV7-3,CASSPMGLAGAEEQFF,TGTGCCAGCAGCCCCATGGGACTAGCGGGAGCCGAGGAGCAGTTCTTC
NA,NA,TRBJ2-7,TRBV28,CASSLSPASGYEQYF,TGTGCCAGCAGTTTATCGCCCGCTTCGGGCTACGAGCAGTACTTC
NA,NA,TRBJ2-1,TRBV9,CASSVGGRRDNEQFF,TGTGCCAGCAGCGTAGGGGGGAGGAGGGATAATGAGCAGTTCTTC
NA,NA,TRBJ1-1,TRBV6-2/TRBV6-3,CASSSRTGMNTEAFF,TGTGCCAGCAGCTCCCGGACGGGGATGAACACTGAAGCTTTCTTT
NA,TRBD1,TRBJ1-3,TRBV9,CASSVVGGWTGTDSGNTIYF,TGTGCCAGCAGCGTAGTAGGGGGCTGGACAGGGACCGACTCTGGAAACACCATATATTTT
many,NA,TRBJ2-2,TRBV6-5,CASSESWTGELFF,TGTGCCAGCAGCGAGAGTTGGACCGGGGAGCTGTTTTTT
NA,TRBD2,TRBJ2-1,TRBV3-1/TRBV3-2,CASSQDSLAGREQFF,TGTGCCAGCAGCCAAGATAGCCTAGCGGGGCGCGAGCAGTTCTTC
NA,NA,TRBJ2-3,TRBV6-4,CASSATRDFGDTQYF,TGTGCCAGCAGTGCCACCCGGGACTTTGGGGATACGCAGTATTTT
NA,NA,TRBJ1-3,TRBV30,CAWSVISGNTIYF,TGTGCCTGGAGTGTTATCTCTGGAAACACCATATATTTT
NA,NA,TRBJ1-3,TRBV5-1,CASRVGDGNTIYF,TGCGCCAGCAGGGTAGGGGATGGAAACACCATATATTTT
NA,NA,TRBJ2-5,TRBV5-1,CASSPRSAAIQETQYF,TGCGCCAGCAGCCCGCGGTCGGCAGCGATACAAGAGACCCAGTACTTC
NA,TRBD1,TRBJ2-2,TRBV5-6,CASSAIRDRGRTGELFF,TGTGCCAGCAGCGCAATCCGGGACAGGGGAAGAACCGGGGAGCTGTTTTTT
NA,TRBD2,TRBJ2-5,TRBV27,CASSFVAGVGETQYF,TGTGCCAGCAGTTTTGTAGCGGGAGTAGGAGAGACCCAGTACTTC
NA,NA,TRBJ1-2,TRBV4-3,CASSQVVRFGQDYGYTF,TGCGCCAGCAGCCAAGTTGTTCGGTTTGGGCAGGACTATGGCTACACCTTC
NA,TRBD1,TRBJ2-1,TRBV5-1,CASSLIQGADYNEQFF,TGCGCCAGCAGCTTGATACAGGGGGCCGACTACAATGAGCAGTTCTTC
NA,TRBD1,TRBJ1-1,TRBV19,CASSMVDRDNTEAFF,TGTGCCAGTAGTATGGTAGACAGGGACAACACTGAAGCTTTCTTT
NA,NA,TRBJ1-1,TRBV3-1/TRBV3-2,CASSQGATEAFF,TGTGCCAGCAGCCAAGGGGCAACTGAAGCTTTCTTT
NA,TRBD1,TRBJ1-2,TRBV19,CASSGQGGGGYGYTF,TGTGCCAGTAGCGGACAGGGCGGTGGAGGCTATGGCTACACCTTC
NA,NA,TRBJ2-3,TRBV19,CASSPGQTASTDTQYF,TGTGCCAGTAGTCCCGGACAGACTGCTAGCACAGATACGCAGTATTTT
NA,NA,TRBJ2-5,TRBV7-2,CASSFPEYNYQETQYF,TGTGCCAGCAGCTTCCCGGAGTATAATTACCAAGAGACCCAGTACTTC
NA,NA,TRBJ2-1,TRBV5-1,CASSPDSSSYNEQFF,TGCGCCAGCAGCCCGGACAGTAGCTCCTACAATGAGCAGTTCTTC
NA,TRBD1,TRBJ2-6,TRBV5-8,CASSSGQGAYGANVLTF,TGTGCCAGCAGCTCGGGACAGGGGGCATATGGGGCCAACGTCCTGACTTTC
NA,NA,TRBJ1-1,TRBV7-8,CASARGPNVRTEAFF,TGTGCCTCCGCAAGGGGCCCCAATGTTAGGACTGAAGCTTTCTTT
once,NA,TRBJ2-7,TRBV25-1,CASSASFGQYF,TGTGCCAGCAGTGCATCCTTCGGGCAGTACTTC
NA,TRBD1,TRBJ2-5,TRBV9,CASSAKQGARETQYF,TGTGCCAGCAGCGCAAAACAGGGGGCGAGGGAGACCCAGTACTTC
NA,NA,TRBJ1-5,TRBV10-2,CASSEGGGAQHF,TGCGCCAGCAGTGAGGGAGGGGGGGCCCAGCATTTT
NA,TRBD1,TRBJ2-7,TRBV12-5,CASGVTGQARSYEQYF,TGTGCTAGTGGTGTGACCGGACAGGCGAGATCCTACGAGCAGTACTTC
NA,TRBD2,TRBJ2-1,TRBV9,CASSVDGGRAGEQFF,TGTGCCAGCAGCGTAGATGGCGGGAGGGCCGGTGAGCAGTTCTTC
NA,TRBD1,TRBJ1-2,TRBV2,CASSGNRGNYGYTF,TGTGCCAGCAGTGGTAACAGGGGAAACTATGGCTACACCTTC
NA,NA,TRBJ2-7,TRBV27,CASSYTGGFSYEQYF,TGTGCCAGCAGTTACACCGGAGGCTTCTCCTACGAGCAGTACTTC
NA,TRBD2,TRBJ2-7,TRBV27,CASSSRPGLVSYEQYF,TGTGCCAGCAGTTCCAGACCGGGACTAGTTTCCTACGAGCAGTACTTC
few,TRBD1,TRBJ1-5,TRBV28,CASSTGAGGNQPQHF,TGTGCCAGCTCCACAGGGGCTGGGGGCAATCAGCCCCAGCATTTT
NA,NA,TRBJ1-6,TRBV5-8,CASSQQGLDNSPLHF,TGTGCCAGCAGCCAGCAGGGGCTGGATAATTCACCCCTCCACTTT
NA,TRBD1,TRBJ2-7,TRBV6-5,CASSITGDLYEQYF,TGTGCCAGCAGCATCACAGGGGATCTCTACGAGCAGTACTTC
NA,NA,TRBJ2-7,TRBV5-3,CAVKKLISYEQYF,TGTGCCGTCAAGAAACTTATCTCCTACGAGCAGTACTTC